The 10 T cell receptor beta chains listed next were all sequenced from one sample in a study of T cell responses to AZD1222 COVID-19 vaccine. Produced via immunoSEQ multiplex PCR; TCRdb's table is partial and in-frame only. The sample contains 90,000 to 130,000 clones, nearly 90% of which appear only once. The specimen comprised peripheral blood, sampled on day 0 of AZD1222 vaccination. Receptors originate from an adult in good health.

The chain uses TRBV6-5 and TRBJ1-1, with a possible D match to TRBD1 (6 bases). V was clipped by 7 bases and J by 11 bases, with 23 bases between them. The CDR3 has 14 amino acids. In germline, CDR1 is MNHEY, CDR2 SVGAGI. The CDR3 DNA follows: TGTGCCAGCACCTCCCAAGGGGTACAGGGTAAGGCTTTCTTT. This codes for CASTSQGVQGKAFF.

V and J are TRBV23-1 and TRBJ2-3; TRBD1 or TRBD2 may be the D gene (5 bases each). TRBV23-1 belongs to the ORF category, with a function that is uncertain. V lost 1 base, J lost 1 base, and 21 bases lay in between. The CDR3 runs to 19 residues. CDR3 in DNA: TGCGCCAGCAGTCAATGGAATGGACCGGCACGAGGGGGCACAGATACGCAGTATTTT. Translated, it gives CASSQWNGPARGGTDTQYF.

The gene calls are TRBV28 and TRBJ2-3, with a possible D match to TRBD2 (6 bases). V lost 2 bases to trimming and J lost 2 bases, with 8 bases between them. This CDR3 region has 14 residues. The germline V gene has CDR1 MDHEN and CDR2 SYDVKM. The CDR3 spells CASSLGRSTDTQYF. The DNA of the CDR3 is TGTGCCAGCAGTTTAGGGAGGTCCACAGATACGCAGTATTTT.

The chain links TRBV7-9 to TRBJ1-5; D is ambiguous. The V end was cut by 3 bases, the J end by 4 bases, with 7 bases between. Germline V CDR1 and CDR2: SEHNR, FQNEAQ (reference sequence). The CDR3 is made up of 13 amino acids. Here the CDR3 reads CASSFGGNQPQHF. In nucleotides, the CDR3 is TGTGCCAGCAGCTTCGGAGGGAATCAGCCCCAGCATTTT.

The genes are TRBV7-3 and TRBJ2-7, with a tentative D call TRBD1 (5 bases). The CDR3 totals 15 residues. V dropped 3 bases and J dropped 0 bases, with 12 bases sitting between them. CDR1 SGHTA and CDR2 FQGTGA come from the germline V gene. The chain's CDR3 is CASSLKADSSYEQYF. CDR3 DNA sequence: TGTGCCAGCAGCTTGAAGGCAGACAGCTCCTACGAGCAGTACTTC.

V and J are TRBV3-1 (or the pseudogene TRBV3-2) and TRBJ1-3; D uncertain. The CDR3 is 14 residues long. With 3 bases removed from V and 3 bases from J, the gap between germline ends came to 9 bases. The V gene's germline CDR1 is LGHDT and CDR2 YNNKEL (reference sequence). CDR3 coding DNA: TGTGCCAGCAGCCAGCCCGGGGTTGGAAACACCATATATTTT. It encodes CASSQPGVGNTIYF.

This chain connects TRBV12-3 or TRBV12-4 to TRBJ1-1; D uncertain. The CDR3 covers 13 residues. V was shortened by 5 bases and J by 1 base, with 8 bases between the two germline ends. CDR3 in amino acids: CASSTKGNTEAFF. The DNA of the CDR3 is TGTGCCAGCAGTACAAAGGGGAACACTGAAGCTTTCTTT.

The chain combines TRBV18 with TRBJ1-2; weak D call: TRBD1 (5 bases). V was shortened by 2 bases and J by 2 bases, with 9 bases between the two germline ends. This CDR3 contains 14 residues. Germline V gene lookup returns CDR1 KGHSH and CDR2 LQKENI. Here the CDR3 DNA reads TGTGCCAGCTCACCATCTGGGGGGAACTATGGCTACACCTTC. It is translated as CASSPSGGNYGYTF. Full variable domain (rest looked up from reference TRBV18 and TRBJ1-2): NAGVMQNPRHLVRRRGQEARLRCSPMKGHSHVYWYRQLPEEGLKFMVYLQKENIIDESGMPKERFSAEFPKEGPSILRIQQVVRGDSAAYFCASSPSGGNYGYTFGSGTRLTVV.

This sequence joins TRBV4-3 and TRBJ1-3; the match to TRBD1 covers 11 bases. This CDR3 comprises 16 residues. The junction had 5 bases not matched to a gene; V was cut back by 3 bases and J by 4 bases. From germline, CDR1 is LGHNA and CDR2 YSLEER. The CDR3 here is CASSQARTGGGNTIYF. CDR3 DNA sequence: TGCGCCAGCAGCCAGGCCCGGACAGGGGGCGGAAACACCATATATTTT.

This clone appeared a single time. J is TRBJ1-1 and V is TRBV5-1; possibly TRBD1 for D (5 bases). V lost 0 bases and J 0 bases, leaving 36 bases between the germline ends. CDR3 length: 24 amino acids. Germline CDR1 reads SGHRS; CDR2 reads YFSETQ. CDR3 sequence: CASSLVLNGGDLLRISELNTEAFF. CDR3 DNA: TGCGCCAGCAGCTTGGTCCTAAATGGGGGTGATCTTTTGCGGATCAGTGAACTGAACACTGAAGCTTTCTTT.